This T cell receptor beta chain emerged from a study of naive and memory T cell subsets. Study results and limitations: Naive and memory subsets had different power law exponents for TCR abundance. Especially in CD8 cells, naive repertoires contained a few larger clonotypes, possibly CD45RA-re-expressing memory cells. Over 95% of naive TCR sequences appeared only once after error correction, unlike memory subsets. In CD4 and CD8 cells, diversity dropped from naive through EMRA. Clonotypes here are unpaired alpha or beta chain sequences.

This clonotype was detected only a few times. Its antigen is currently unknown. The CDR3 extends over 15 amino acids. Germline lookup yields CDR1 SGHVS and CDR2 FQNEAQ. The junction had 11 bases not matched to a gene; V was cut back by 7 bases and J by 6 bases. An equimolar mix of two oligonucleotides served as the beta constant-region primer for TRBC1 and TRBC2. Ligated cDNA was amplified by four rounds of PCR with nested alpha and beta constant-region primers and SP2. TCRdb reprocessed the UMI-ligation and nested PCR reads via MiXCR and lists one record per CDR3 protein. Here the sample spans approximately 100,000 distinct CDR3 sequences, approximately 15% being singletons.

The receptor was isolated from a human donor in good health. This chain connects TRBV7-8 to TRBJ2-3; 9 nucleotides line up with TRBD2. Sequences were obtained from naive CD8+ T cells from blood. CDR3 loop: CASKAGTSNIDTQYF. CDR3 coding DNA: TGTGCCAGCAAAGCCGGGACTAGCAACATTGATACGCAGTATTTT.